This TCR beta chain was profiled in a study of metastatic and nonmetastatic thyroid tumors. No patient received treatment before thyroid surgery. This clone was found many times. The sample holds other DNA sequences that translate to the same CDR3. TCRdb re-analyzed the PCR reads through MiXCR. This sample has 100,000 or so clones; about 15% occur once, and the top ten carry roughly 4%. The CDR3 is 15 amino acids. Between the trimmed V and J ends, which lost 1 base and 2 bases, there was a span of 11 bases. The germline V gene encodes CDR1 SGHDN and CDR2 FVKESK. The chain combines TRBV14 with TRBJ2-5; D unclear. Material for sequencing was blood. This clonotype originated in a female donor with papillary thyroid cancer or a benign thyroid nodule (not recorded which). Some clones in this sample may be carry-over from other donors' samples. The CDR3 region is CASSQGMWGQETQYF. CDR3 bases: TGTGCCAGCAGCCAAGGCATGTGGGGACAAGAGACCCAGTACTTC.